A single sample is the source of the 14 T cell receptor beta chains below, sequenced in a study of Graves' ophthalmopathy and Graves' hyperthyroidism. Amplifying from RNA transcripts, the study obtained TCR beta CDR3 regions. First-round RT-PCR relied on HTBI primers, and a second-round multiplex PCR came next. From the multiplex PCR reads, TCRdb called clonotypes with MiXCR, one entry per CDR3 protein. The sample holds approximately 480,000 distinct CDR3 sequences, 13% to 15% seen once. Sequenced input: blood. The receptors stem from a young woman with Graves' ophthalmopathy.

The table lists this clonotype with many counts. The chain couples TRBV28 to TRBJ2-7, with D tentatively TRBD1 (5 bases). The CDR3 is 15 amino acids. Deletions cut 5 bases from V and 0 bases from J, with 14 bases between. Germline assignment: CDR1 MDHEN and CDR2 SYDVKM. DNA for the CDR3: TGTGCCAGCAGTCCCCTTAGGGGATACTCCTACGAGCAGTACTTC. This translates into CASSPLRGYSYEQYF.

At least ten counts were recorded for this clonotype. This sequence joins TRBV18 and TRBJ1-5; D call uncertain. The CDR3 has 15 amino acids. CDR1 KGHSH and CDR2 LQKENI come from the germline V gene. V was cut by 6 bases and J by 0 bases, with 12 bases left in between. The CDR3 loop is CASSPTGYSNQPQHF. CDR3 sequence (DNA): TGTGCCAGCTCGCCGACGGGGTATAGCAATCAGCCCCAGCATTTT.

There are many counts of this clonotype. The gene calls are TRBV28 and TRBJ2-7; 11 bases are a match to TRBD1. This CDR3 is built from 14 residues. The J segment lost 4 bases and the V segment lost 7 bases, leaving 6 bases of the junction unmatched. The V gene's germline CDR1 is MDHEN and CDR2 SYDVKM. This chain's CDR3 is CASNGQGALYEQYF. The CDR3 DNA sequence: TGTGCCAGCAATGGACAGGGGGCGTTATACGAGCAGTACTTC.

This chain links TRBV4-1 with TRBJ1-4, with D possibly being TRBD1 (5 bases). Between the trimmed V and J ends, which lost 2 bases and 0 bases, there was a span of 7 bases. Germline V gene lookup returns CDR1 MGHRA and CDR2 YSYEKL. The CDR3 is 15 residues long. In DNA form, the CDR3 reads TGCGCCAGCAGCCAACCAGGGACAACTAATGAAAAACTGTTTTTT. Translated, it gives CASSQPGTTNEKLFF.

This clonotype was detected only a few times. The chain couples TRBV10-3 to TRBJ2-5, with 10 bases matching TRBD1. The CDR3 runs to 17 residues. Trimming removed 4 bases from V and 4 bases from J; junction bases left unmatched: 12. Germline assignment: CDR1 ENHRY and CDR2 SYGVKD. The CDR3 DNA is TGTGCCATCAGTGCCCTCGACTTTGGACAGGGGGGAGAGACCCAGTACTTC. It codes for CAISALDFGQGGETQYF.

This clonotype has a count of ten or more. The chain has TRBV30 and TRBJ2-5, with unresolved D. The CDR3 runs to 16 residues. Trimming shortened V by 2 bases and J by 1 base, and 17 bases separated the two germline ends. In germline, CDR1 is GTSNPN, CDR2 SVGIG (reference sequence). CDR3: CAWSPRWGSRQETQYF. The CDR3 DNA reads TGTGCCTGGAGTCCGAGGTGGGGTTCCCGCCAAGAGACCCAGTACTTC.

This clonotype was counted ten times or more. J is TRBJ2-2 and V is TRBV30; unclear D gene. CDR1 and CDR2 from the germline V gene are GTSNPN and SVGIG (reference sequence). Trimming stripped 7 bases from V and 5 bases from J, with 20 bases between. This CDR3 has 15 residues. The DNA for the CDR3 is TGTGCCTCCCCGGGCTCAGGAATATTGACCGGGGAGCTGTTTTTT. Amino acids: CASPGSGILTGELFF.

This chain links TRBV20-1 with TRBJ2-7; D is uncertain. The germline gives CDR1 DFQATT, CDR2 SNEGSKA (reference sequence). The CDR3 sequence is 9 residues long. CDR3 region: CSAPASKVV. The CDR3 DNA is TGCAGTGCCCCCGCTTCCAAGGTCGTC.

This clonotype showed up many times. V is TRBV2 and J is TRBJ2-5; D unresolved. The V end was cut by 3 bases, the J end by 4 bases, with 9 bases between. Germline CDR1 and CDR2: SNHLY and FYNNEI. The CDR3 runs to 13 residues. The DNA for the CDR3 is TGTGCCAGCAGTGACTTGGGATCAGAGACCCAGTACTTC. As protein: CASSDLGSETQYF.

At least ten counts were recorded for this clonotype. The chain has TRBV28 and TRBJ1-1; the D is unclear. CDR1 and CDR2 (germline): MDHEN, SYDVKM. The V and J ends lost 3 bases and 4 bases respectively, with 12 bases between them. The CDR3 sequence is 14 residues long. DNA of the CDR3: TGTGCCAGCAGTTTTTACCCCCTCCCCACTGAAGCTTTCTTT. Translation: CASSFYPLPTEAFF.

This clonotype was found many times. This chain uses TRBV20-1 with TRBJ1-1, with D maybe TRBD1 (5 bases). The V gene lost 0 bases and the J gene lost 7 bases, with 18 bases spanning the gap. In germline, CDR1 is DFQATT, CDR2 SNEGSKA (reference sequence). The CDR3 spans 15 residues. CDR3 protein: CSARDQVGGTLEAFF. CDR3 DNA: TGCAGTGCTAGAGATCAGGTCGGAGGGACCCTTGAAGCTTTCTTT.

This clonotype has ten or more counts. The V and J genes are TRBV2 and TRBJ2-7; either TRBD1 or TRBD2 may fit D (6 bases each). V was cut by 6 bases and J by 4 bases, with 16 bases left in between. Germline CDR1 reads SNHLY; CDR2 reads FYNNEI. The CDR3 is made up of 14 amino acids. The DNA of the CDR3 is TGTGCCAGCAGCGGAGGGGGGTCGGGTTACGAGCAGTACTTC. Protein sequence: CASSGGGSGYEQYF. Together with reference TRBV2 and TRBJ2-7, the CDR3 gives the full variable domain: EPEVTQTPSHQVTQMGQEVILRCVPISNHLYFYWYRQILGQKVEFLVSFYNNEISEKSEIFDDQFSVERPDGSNFTLKIRSTKLEDSAMYFCASSGGGSGYEQYFGPGTRLTVT.

The sample holds many counts of this clonotype. The chain is built from TRBV6-1 and TRBJ2-7; tentative D call: TRBD1 (6 bases). The germline V and J ends were trimmed by 3 bases and 3 bases, with 9 bases remaining between them. Germline CDR1 and CDR2: MNHNS and SASEGT. CDR3 length: 13 amino acids. CDR3 DNA: TGTGCCAGCAGTGACCTACAGGGCTACGAGCAGTACTTC. Its translation is CASSDLQGYEQYF.

This clonotype was seen many times. The chain has TRBV18 and TRBJ1-6; D is unresolved. Trimming took 4 bases from V and 7 from J, leaving 14 bases between them. CDR3 length: 15 residues. The V gene's germline CDR1 is KGHSH and CDR2 LQKENI. The DNA for the CDR3 is TGTGCCAGCTCACTCTCCGGGGAGTTCAATTCACCCCTCCACTTT. Translating it yields CASSLSGEFNSPLHF.